These 15 T cell receptor beta chains originate from one sample sequenced in a study of T cell responses to AZD1222 COVID-19 vaccine (dated by TCRdb to 2020 to 2023). Explained via the paper, the time point label denotes: baseline before first vaccination. Library preparation employed the immunoSEQ multiplex PCR assay. The table comes from immuneACCESS by way of TCRdb, which keeps in-frame sequences with V and J called. Part of the clones is missing from these tables; in studies checked, under half for an unresolved V gene and the rest for unknown reasons. A total of about 180,000 clones appear in this sample, about 86% of them only once. 0.45% to 0.55% of the sample rests with the top ten. The input for sequencing was peripheral blood, taken on day 0 of AZD1222 vaccination. The receptors were gathered from an adult in good health.

The rearrangement joins TRBV28 to TRBJ1-5; 7 nucleotides align to TRBD1. The CDR3 consists of 14 residues. With 5 bases clipped from V and 2 bases from J, the junction kept 3 bases outside the gene matches. Germline-derived CDR1 and CDR2 are MDHEN and SYDVKM. CDR3 region: CASSDDRGNQPQHF. CDR3 coding DNA: TGTGCCAGCAGTGACGACAGGGGCAATCAGCCCCAGCATTTT.

V and J are TRBV6-2 or TRBV6-3 and TRBJ2-1, with 12 bases identical to TRBD2. Germline lookup yields CDR1 MNHEY and CDR2 SVGEGT. The CDR3 covers 15 residues. The junction had 9 bases not matched to a gene; V was cut back by 6 bases and J by 9 bases. For the CDR3, the DNA is TGTGCCAGCAGCTCCCGACTAGCGGGAGTGGGTGAGCAGTTCTTC. Residues: CASSSRLAGVGEQFF.

The chain employs TRBV14 and TRBJ2-3, with D possibly TRBD1 on 5 matching bases. Germline assignment: CDR1 SGHDN and CDR2 FVKESK. This CDR3 is built from 16 residues. Trimming removed 0 bases from V and 1 base from J, with 11 bases in between. DNA of the CDR3: TGTGCCAGCAGCCAAGATGGCGGCAGGGGCACAGATACGCAGTATTTT. Amino acid sequence: CASSQDGGRGTDTQYF.

The rearrangement uses TRBV3-1 (or the pseudogene TRBV3-2) and TRBJ2-5, with TRBD2 matching 8 bases. Germline CDR1 reads LGHDT; CDR2 reads YNNKEL (reference sequence). This CDR3 is 15 amino acids long. V lost 4 bases to trimming and J lost 7 bases; unmatched junction nucleotides: 11. In nucleotides, the CDR3 is TGTGCCAGCAGCCCCTCTGGGGCGGGGGGCAGGACCCAGTACTTC. Translating gives CASSPSGAGGRTQYF.

V is TRBV27 and J is TRBJ1-6, with D perhaps matching TRBD1 (5 bases). Trimming pared 6 bases from V and 18 bases from J, leaving 15 bases between. This CDR3 region has 11 residues. Germline-derived CDR1 and CDR2 are MNHEY and SMNVEV (reference sequence). The DNA for the CDR3 is TGTGCCAGCAGGGCCGGGACCCAGTACCACTTT. This encodes CASRAGTQYHF.

The chain combines TRBV2 with TRBJ1-5; 8 positions match TRBD1. Germline trimming cut 6 bases from V and 7 bases from J; bases unmatched to any gene: 8. This CDR3 has 14 amino acids. Per the germline V gene, CDR1 is SNHLY and CDR2 is FYNNEI. The CDR3 DNA is TGTGCCAGCAGATCCCCACAGGGGGGCCAGCCCCAGCATTTT. This gives the protein CASRSPQGGQPQHF.

The chain couples TRBV5-1 to TRBJ2-5; D unresolved. Trimming left V 4 bases short and J 5 bases short, with 6 bases between. The CDR3 length is 11 residues. CDR1 and CDR2 (germline): SGHRS, YFSETQ. In nucleotides, the CDR3 is TGCGCCAGCAGCAACCGGGAGACCCAGTACTTC. It yields the protein CASSNRETQYF. The full variable domain, completed using reference TRBV5-1 and TRBJ2-5, is KAGVTQTPRYLIKTRGQQVTLSCSPISGHRSVSWYQQTPGQGLQFLFEYFSETQRNKGNFPGRFSGRQFSNSRSEMNVSTLELGDSALYLCASSNRETQYFGPGTRLLVL.

CDR3 region: CASSPRAGTGNNSPLHF. The CDR3 DNA reads as TGTGCCAGCTCCCCCCGTGCCGGGACAGGGAATAATTCACCCCTCCACTTT. The chain employs TRBV18 and TRBJ1-6; TRBD1 matches 9 bases. Germline values: CDR1 KGHSH, CDR2 LQKENI. The CDR3 covers 17 residues. The V segment lost 6 bases and the J segment 5 bases; nucleotides outside the gene matches: 11.

The genes are TRBV4-3 and TRBJ2-7; D perhaps matches TRBD1 (5 bases). Germline CDR1 is LGHNA and CDR2 is YSLEER. CDR3 length equals 15 residues. V lost 6 bases and J lost 0, with 15 bases in between. Here the CDR3 DNA reads TGCGCCAGCAGTCCAAGTCAGGGCAGCTCCTACGAGCAGTACTTC. Protein sequence: CASSPSQGSSYEQYF.

This chain uses TRBV9 with TRBJ2-1, with 7 bases lining up with TRBD2. This CDR3 is built from 12 residues. V lost 6 bases and J lost 15; bases outside the gene matches: 12. The germline gives CDR1 SGDLS, CDR2 YYNGEE. The CDR3 reads CASNSGILRGFF. The DNA of the CDR3 is TGTGCCAGCAACAGCGGGATCCTTCGTGGGTTCTTC.

CDR3 sequence (DNA): TGTGCCACCAGCCAGACAGGCACTGGGGCCAACGTCCTGACTTTC. Residues: CATSQTGTGANVLTF. The chain recombines TRBV24-1 with TRBJ2-6, with D perhaps TRBD1 (6 bases). The CDR3 has 15 residues. The V and J ends lost 7 bases and 2 bases respectively, with 11 bases between them. Looked up from germline, CDR1 is KGHDR and CDR2 is SFDVKD.

The J gene is TRBJ1-4, the V gene TRBV4-3; 9 positions match TRBD1. With V trimmed by 4 bases and J by 6 bases, 3 bases remained unmatched. Germline values: CDR1 LGHNA, CDR2 YSLEER. This CDR3 comprises 14 residues. The CDR3 bases are TGCGCCAGCAGCCTTCGGACAGGGGATGAAAAACTGTTTTTT. It specifies CASSLRTGDEKLFF.

On this clone: No conserved phenylalanine or tryptophan ends this CDR3, so it is likely a read error. Because the CDR3's place on the DNA is in doubt, the DNA is left out and the CDR3 is given as listed by TCRdb. V usage is TRBV6-5 and J usage is TRBJ1-5; the DNA was not used to check the table's D call, TRBD1. From its first to its last residue, the CDR3 has 13 amino acids. Germline V gene lookup returns CDR1 MNHEY and CDR2 SVGAGI. CDR3 loop: CASSYSVGQGESM.

This chain uses TRBV28 with TRBJ1-5; TRBD1 aligns across 10 bases. The CDR3 has 17 amino acids. The germline gives CDR1 MDHEN, CDR2 SYDVKM. V was pared by 6 bases and J by 0 bases, with 8 bases of the junction left unmatched. The CDR3 loop reads CASRRGQGIYSNQPQHF. CDR3 nucleotide sequence: TGTGCCAGCAGGCGGGGACAGGGGATCTATAGCAATCAGCCCCAGCATTTT.

The chain is built from TRBV14 and TRBJ1-6; D unresolved. V was trimmed by 0 bases and J by 0 bases, leaving 9 bases between them. The CDR3 is 17 amino acids. Per germline, CDR1 SGHDN and CDR2 FVKESK. The CDR3: CASSQDLRYSYNSPLHF. The DNA of the CDR3 is TGTGCCAGCAGCCAAGATCTGCGATACTCCTATAATTCACCCCTCCACTTT.